This T cell receptor (beta chain) was obtained from a study of blood T cell repertoires in COVID-19. Profiled with immunoSEQ multiplex PCR; TCRdb holds only in-frame clones, not every one. The sample has 70,000 to 85,000 clones, about four fifths seen once. The sequenced sample was peripheral blood. The sequence came from a man aged 80 or over with acute or convalescent COVID-19.

DNA for the CDR3: TGTGCCAGCAGCTTATCCCGGGGGGACGAGCAGTACTTC. Translation: CASSLSRGDEQYF. The chain recombines TRBV7-3 with TRBJ2-7, with TRBD2 matching over 7 bases. The CDR3 spans 13 residues. J lost 5 bases, V lost 2 bases, and 3 bases had no gene match. Germline V gene sequence: CDR1 SGHTA, CDR2 FQGTGA.